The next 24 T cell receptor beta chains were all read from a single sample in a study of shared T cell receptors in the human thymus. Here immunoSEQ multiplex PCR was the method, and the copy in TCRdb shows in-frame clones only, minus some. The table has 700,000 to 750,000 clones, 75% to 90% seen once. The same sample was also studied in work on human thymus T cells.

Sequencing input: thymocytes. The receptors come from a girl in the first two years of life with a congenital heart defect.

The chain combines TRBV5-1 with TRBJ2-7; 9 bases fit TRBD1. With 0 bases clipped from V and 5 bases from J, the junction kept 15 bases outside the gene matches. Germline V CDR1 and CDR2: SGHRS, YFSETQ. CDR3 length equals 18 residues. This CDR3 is CASSLATPPRDRDHEQYF. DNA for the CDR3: TGCGCCAGCAGCTTGGCCACTCCCCCCCGGGACAGGGACCACGAGCAGTACTTC.

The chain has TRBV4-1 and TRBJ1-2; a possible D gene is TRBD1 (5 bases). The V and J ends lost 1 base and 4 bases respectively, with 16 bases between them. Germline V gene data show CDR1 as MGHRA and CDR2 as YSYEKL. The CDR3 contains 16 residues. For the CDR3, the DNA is TGCGCCAGCAGCCAAGCCCATCTCGAGCAGGGCTATGGCTACACCTTC. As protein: CASSQAHLEQGYGYTF.

CDR3 region: CASSVNRSTGDSNQPQHF. CDR3 sequence (DNA): TGCGCCAGCAGTGTGAACAGATCCACTGGTGATAGCAATCAGCCCCAGCATTTT. The V call is TRBV10-2, the J call TRBJ1-5, with D unclear. The ends were cut back, 4 bases at V and 0 bases at J, with 19 bases in the middle. The CDR3 totals 18 residues. CDR1 WSHSY and CDR2 SAAADI come from the germline V gene.

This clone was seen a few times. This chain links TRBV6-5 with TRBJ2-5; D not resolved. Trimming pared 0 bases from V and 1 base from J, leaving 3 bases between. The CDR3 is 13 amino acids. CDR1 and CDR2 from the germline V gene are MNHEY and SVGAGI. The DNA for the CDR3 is TGTGCCAGCAGTTACTCCGGCCAAGAGACCCAGTACTTC. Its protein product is CASSYSGQETQYF.

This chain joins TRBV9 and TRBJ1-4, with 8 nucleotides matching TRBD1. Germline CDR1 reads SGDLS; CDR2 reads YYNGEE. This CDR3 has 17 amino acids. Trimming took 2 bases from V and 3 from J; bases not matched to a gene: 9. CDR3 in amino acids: CASSVNPGGRPNEKLFF. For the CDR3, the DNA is TGTGCCAGCAGCGTTAACCCAGGGGGCCGGCCTAATGAAAAACTGTTTTTT. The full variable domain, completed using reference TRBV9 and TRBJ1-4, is DSGVTQTPKHLITATGQRVTLRCSPRSGDLSVYWYQQSLDQGLQFLIQYYNGEERAKGNILERFSAQQFPDLHSELNLSSLELGDSALYFCASSVNPGGRPNEKLFFGSGTQLSVL.

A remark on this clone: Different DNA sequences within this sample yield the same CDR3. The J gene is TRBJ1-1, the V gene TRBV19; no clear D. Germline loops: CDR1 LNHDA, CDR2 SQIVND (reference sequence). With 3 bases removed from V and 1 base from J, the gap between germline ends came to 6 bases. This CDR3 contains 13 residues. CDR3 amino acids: CASSISGNTEAFF. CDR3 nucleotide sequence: TGTGCCAGTAGTATTTCGGGGAACACTGAAGCTTTCTTT. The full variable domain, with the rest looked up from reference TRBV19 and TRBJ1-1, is DGGITQSPKYLFRKEGQNVTLSCEQNLNHDAMYWYRQDPGQGLRLIYYSQIVNDFQKGDIAEGYSVSREKKESFPLTVTSAQKNPTAFYLCASSISGNTEAFFGQGTRLTVV.

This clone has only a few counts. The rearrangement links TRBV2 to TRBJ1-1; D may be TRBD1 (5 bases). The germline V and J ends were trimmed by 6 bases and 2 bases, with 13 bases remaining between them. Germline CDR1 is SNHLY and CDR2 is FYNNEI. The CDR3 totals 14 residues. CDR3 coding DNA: TGTGCCAGCAGGGGGGAGGAGGCCAACACTGAAGCTTTCTTT. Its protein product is CASRGEEANTEAFF.

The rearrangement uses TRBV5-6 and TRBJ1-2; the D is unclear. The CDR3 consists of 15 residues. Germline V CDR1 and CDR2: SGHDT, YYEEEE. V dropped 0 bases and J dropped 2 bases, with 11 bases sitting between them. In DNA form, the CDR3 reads TGTGCCAGCAGCTTGGGGCAGAATATCAACTATGGCTACACCTTC. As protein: CASSLGQNINYGYTF.

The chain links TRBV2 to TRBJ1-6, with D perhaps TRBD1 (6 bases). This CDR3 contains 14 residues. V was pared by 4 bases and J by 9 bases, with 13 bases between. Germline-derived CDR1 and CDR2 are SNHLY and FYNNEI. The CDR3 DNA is TGTGCCAGCAGTGGATCACAGGGAGTTTCACCCCTCCACTTT. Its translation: CASSGSQGVSPLHF.

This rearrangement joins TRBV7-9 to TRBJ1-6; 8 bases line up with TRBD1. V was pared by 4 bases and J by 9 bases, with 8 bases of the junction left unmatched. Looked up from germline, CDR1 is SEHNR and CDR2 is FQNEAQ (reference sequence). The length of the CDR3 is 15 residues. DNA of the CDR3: TGTGCCAGCAGCTCACCGGACAGGGAAGTTTCACCCCTCCACTTT. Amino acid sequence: CASSSPDREVSPLHF. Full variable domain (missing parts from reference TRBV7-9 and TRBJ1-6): DTGVSQNPRHKITKRGQNVTFRCDPISEHNRLYWYRQTLGQGPEFLTYFQNEAQLEKSRLLSDRFSAERPKGSFSTLEIQRTEQGDSAMYLCASSSPDREVSPLHFGNGTRLTVT.

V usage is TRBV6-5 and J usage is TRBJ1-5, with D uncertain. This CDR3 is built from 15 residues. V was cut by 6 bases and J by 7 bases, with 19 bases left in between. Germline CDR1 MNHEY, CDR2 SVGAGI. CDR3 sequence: CASSKIYSEGQPQHF. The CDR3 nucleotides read TGTGCCAGCAGCAAGATCTATTCAGAGGGACAGCCCCAGCATTTT.

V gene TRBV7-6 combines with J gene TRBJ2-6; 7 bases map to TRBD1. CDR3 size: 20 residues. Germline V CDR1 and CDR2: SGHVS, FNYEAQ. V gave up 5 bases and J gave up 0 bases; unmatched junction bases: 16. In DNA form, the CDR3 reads TGTGCCAGCAGCCATCGAATTCCGGGACAGCGGAGCTCTGGGGCCAACGTCCTGACTTTC. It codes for CASSHRIPGQRSSGANVLTF.

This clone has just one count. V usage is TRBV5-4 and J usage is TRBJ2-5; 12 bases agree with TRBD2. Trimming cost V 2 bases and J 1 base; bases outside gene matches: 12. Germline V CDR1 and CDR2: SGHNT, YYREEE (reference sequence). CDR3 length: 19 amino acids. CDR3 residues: CASSLTLLAGGCRQETQYF. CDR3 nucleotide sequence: TGTGCCAGCAGCTTAACCTTACTAGCGGGGGGATGTCGCCAAGAGACCCAGTACTTC.

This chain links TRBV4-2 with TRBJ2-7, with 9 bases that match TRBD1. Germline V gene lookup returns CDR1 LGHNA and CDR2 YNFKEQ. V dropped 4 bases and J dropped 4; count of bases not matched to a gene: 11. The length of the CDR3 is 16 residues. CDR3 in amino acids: CASSRSLTGGFYEQYF. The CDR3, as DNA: TGTGCCAGCAGCCGAAGCCTGACAGGGGGTTTTTACGAGCAGTACTTC.

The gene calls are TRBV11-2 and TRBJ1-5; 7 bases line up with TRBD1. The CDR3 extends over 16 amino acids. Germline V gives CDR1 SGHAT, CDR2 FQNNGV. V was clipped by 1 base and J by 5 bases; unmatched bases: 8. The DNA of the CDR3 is TGTGCCAGCAGCTTAGGTCCTCGGGACAGCTATCAGCCCCAGCATTTT. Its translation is CASSLGPRDSYQPQHF.

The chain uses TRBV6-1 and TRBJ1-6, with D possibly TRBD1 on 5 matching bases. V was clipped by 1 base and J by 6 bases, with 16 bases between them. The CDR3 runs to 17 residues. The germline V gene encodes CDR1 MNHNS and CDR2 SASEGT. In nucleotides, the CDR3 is TGTGCCAGCAGTGAAGGTTGGGGGGATATGGGTAATTCACCCCTCCACTTT. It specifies CASSEGWGDMGNSPLHF.

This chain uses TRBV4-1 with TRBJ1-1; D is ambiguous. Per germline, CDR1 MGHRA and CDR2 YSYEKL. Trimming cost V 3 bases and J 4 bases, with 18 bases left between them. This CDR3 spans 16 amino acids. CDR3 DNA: TGCGCCAGCAGCCACAACAGCCCGACACTGGGCACTGAAGCTTTCTTT. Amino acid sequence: CASSHNSPTLGTEAFF.

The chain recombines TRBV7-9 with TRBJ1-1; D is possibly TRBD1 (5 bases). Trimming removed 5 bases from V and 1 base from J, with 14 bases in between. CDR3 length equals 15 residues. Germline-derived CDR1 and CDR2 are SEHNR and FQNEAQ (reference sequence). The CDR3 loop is CASSPQTDKNTEAFF. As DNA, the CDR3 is TGTGCCAGCAGCCCCCAGACAGACAAGAACACTGAAGCTTTCTTT.

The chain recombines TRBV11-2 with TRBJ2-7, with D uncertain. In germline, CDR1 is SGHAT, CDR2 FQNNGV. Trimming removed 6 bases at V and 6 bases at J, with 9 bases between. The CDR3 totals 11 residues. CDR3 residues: CASSKTLEQYF. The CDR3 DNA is TGTGCCAGCAGTAAGACTCTCGAGCAGTACTTC.

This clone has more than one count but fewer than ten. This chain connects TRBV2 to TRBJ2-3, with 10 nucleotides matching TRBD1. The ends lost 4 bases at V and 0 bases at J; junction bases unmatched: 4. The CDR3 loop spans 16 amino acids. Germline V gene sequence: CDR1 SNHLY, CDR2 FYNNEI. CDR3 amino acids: CASSGPGQGSTDTQYF. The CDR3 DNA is TGTGCCAGCAGTGGACCGGGACAGGGGAGCACAGATACGCAGTATTTT.

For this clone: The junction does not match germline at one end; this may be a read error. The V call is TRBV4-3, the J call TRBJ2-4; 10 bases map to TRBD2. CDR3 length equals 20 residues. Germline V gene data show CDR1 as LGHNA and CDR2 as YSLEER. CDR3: CASRHHHWAERGGTKNIQYF. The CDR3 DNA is TGCGCCAGCCGCCATCACCACTGGGCGGAGCGGGGGGGAACCAAAAACATTCAGTACTTC.

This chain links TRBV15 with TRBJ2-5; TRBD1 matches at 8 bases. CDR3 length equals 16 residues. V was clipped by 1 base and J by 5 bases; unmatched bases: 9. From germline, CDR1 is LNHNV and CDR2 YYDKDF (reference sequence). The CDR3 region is CATSRGPTGEGETQYF. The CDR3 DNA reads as TGTGCCACCAGCAGAGGGCCGACAGGGGAAGGGGAGACCCAGTACTTC.

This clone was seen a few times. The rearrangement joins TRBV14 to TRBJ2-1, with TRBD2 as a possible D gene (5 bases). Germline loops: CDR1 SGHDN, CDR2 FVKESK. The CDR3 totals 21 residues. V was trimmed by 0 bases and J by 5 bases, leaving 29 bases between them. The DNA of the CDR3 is TGTGCCAGCAGCCAAGACGGTAGCAGGACTGGAGATCCCAGAAACGACAATGAGCAGTTCTTC. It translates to CASSQDGSRTGDPRNDNEQFF.

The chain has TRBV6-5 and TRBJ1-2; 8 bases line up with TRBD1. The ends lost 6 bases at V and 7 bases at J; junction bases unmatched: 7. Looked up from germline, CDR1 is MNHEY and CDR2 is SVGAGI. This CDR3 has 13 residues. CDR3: CASSLTGGGGYTF. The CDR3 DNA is TGTGCCAGCAGCCTAACAGGGGGAGGTGGCTACACCTTC.